The TCR beta chain under discussion was sequenced for a study of T cell responses to AZD1222 COVID-19 vaccine. Broader study findings: Donors were largely white British and mainly female; clonal diversity was possibly underestimated. Sampling captured repertoires only after the peak T cell response.

About this clone: The antigen remains undetermined.

The CDR3 spans 13 residues. Trimming took off 7 bases at V and 7 bases at J, with 17 bases between the two ends. Germline V gene sequence: CDR1 SQVTM, CDR2 ANQGSEA. The method was immunoSEQ multiplex PCR; TCRdb's version includes in-frame clones alone and lacks a portion of them. This table has over 85,000 clones, less than 95% appearing once. The chain is built from TRBV29-1 and TRBJ2-1; TRBD1 or TRBD2 may be the D gene (6 bases each). The sequences come from peripheral blood, collected 28 days after the second AZD1222 dose. The clonotype originates from an adult who received the AZD1222 COVID-19 vaccine. This CDR3 reads CSEFGGLLNEQFF. Here the CDR3 DNA reads TGCAGCGAGTTCGGGGGCCTCCTAAATGAGCAGTTCTTC.